This TCR beta chain was sequenced in a study of T cells expressing NK-cell markers. Turning to the study itself: Researchers got TCR beta repertoires out of sorted CD3+CD56+NKG2C+, CD3+CD56+NKG2C- and CD3+CD56-NKG2C+ T cells.

The CDR3 contains 14 residues. Germline CDR1 LNHDA, CDR2 SQIVND (reference sequence). The cDNA for TCR beta came from 5'RACE template switching with UMIs. One entry per CDR3 protein, without DNA, is what TCRdb gives after re-calling the 5' RACE reads. The sample has about 380,000 distinct CDR3 sequences, and its top ten clones hold 5.2%. The chain is built from TRBV19 and TRBJ1-5. This sequence originates from a man aged 18 to 69 in good health. The sample taken for sequencing was blood T cells: a sorted CD56 or NKG2C T cell subset, CD4+ or CD8+ T cells, or bulk PBMC T cells (not recorded which). CDR3 sequence: CASREGQRASPQHF.